Reported below is one T cell receptor (beta chain). The antigen is undetermined. At the deep level, the assay was run. Original methodology: With immunoSEQ giving junction-only sequences and no quality scores, filtering differed. TCRdb's copy holds only in-frame clones and misses some; the assay was immunoSEQ multiplex PCR. That table gives V, J and clone size, and the DNA gave D and trimming. The top ten clones hold 1.2% of a sample with 1.5 million to 2.5 million clones, about 95% of them seen once. This sample was taken from a study of shared clonotypes between healthy human individuals. Study-wide findings and caveats: An expected dependence of interdonor clonotype sharing on sequencing depth was noted. All-four-donor shared clonotypes had higher generation probabilities than non-shared clonotypes did.

In the naive CD8 group, cells lacked CD45RO and were positively selected for CCR7, so terminally differentiated effector memory CD45RA+ cells were left out. This TCR was sampled from a man aged 18 to 29 in good health. The source material was naive CD8+ T cells sorted from blood.

CDR3 amino acids: CASSEAGDGYTF. The CDR3 bases are TGTGCCAGCAGTGAAGCAGGGGATGGCTACACCTTC. This chain uses TRBV2 with TRBJ1-2, with D possibly TRBD1 on 5 matching bases. This CDR3 has 12 amino acids. Germline V gene lookup returns CDR1 SNHLY and CDR2 FYNNEI. The V end was cut by 0 bases, the J end by 6 bases, with 5 bases between.